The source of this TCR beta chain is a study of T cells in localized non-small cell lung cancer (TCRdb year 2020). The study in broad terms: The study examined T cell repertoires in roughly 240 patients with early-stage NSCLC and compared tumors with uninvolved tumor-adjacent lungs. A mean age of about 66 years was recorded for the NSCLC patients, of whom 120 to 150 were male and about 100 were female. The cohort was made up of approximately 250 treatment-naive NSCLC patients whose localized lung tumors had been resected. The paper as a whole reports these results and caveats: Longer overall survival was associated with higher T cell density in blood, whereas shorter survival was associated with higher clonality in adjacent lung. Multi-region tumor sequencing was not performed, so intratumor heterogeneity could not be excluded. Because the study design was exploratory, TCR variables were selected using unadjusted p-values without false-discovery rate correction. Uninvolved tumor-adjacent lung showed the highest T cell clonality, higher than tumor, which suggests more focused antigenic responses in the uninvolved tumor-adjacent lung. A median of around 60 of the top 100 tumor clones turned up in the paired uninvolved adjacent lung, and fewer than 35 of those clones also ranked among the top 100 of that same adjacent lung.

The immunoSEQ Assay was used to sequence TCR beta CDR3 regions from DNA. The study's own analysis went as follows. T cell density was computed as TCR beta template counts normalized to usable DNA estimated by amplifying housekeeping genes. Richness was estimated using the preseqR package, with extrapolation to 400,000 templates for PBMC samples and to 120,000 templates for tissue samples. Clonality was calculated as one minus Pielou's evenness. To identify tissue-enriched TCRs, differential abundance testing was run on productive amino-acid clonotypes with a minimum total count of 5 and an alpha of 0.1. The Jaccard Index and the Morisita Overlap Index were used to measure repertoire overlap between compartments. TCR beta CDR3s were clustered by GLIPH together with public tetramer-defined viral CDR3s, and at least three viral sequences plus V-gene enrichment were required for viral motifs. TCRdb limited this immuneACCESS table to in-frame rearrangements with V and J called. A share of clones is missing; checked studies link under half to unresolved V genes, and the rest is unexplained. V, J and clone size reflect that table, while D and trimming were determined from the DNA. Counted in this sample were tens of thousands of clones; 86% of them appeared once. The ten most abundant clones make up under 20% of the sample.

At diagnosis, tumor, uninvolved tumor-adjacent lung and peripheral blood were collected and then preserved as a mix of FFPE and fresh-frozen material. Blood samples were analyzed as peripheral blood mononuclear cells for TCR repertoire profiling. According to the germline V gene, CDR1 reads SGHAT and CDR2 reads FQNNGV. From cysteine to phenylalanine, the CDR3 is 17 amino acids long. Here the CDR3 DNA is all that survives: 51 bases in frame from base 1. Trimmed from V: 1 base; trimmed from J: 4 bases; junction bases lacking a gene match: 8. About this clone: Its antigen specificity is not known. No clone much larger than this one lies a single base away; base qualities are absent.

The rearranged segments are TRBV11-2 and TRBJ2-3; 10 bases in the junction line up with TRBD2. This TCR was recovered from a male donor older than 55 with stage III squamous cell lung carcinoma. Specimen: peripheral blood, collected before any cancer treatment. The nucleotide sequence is TGTGCCAGCAGCTTAGCCCCCAGCGGGAGGGGGGCAGATACGCAGTATTTT. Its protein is CASSLAPSGRGADTQYF.